This TCR beta chain was captured in a study of shared clonotypes between healthy human individuals. Whole-study results and caveats: Large depth notwithstanding, sorted-subset sequencing proved incomplete by rarefaction.

The sorted-subset replicate PCRs were given about 200 ng DNA, which is tens of thousands of T cell genomes. TCRdb's copy holds only in-frame clones and misses some; the assay was immunoSEQ multiplex PCR. The sample has roughly 1,500,000 clones, approximately 98.5% seen once. From germline, CDR1 is SQVTM and CDR2 ANQGSEA. The CDR3 covers 12 residues. Deletions cut 5 bases from V and 11 bases from J, with 17 bases between. On this clone: The antigen remains undetermined.

Sequenced sample: naive CD4+ T cells sorted from blood. The subset here: CD45RA+ positively selected. This receptor was taken from a man aged 30 to 45 in good health. This rearrangement joins TRBV29-1 to TRBJ2-3; D not resolved. CDR3 region: CSVLHSRFKQYF. The CDR3 coding sequence is TGCAGCGTTTTGCACTCACGGTTTAAGCAGTATTTT.